Listed below are T cell receptor beta chains from one sample, sequenced in a study of blood T cell repertoires in COVID-19. Some clones are missing from TCRdb's copy, which holds only in-frame ones; the method was immunoSEQ multiplex PCR. Here the sample spans tens of thousands of clones, about 86% being singletons. The sequencing input was peripheral blood. These receptors were collected from a man aged 45-65 years with active COVID-19. Each CDR3 is given without its conserved first and last residue. Only part of the rows carry a size: once, few, many, or a class if the clone is expanded.

clone_size: .
j_call: TRBJ1-3
v_call: TRBV27
cdr3_aa: ASRAGGLLSGNTIY

clone_size: once
j_call: TRBJ1-3
v_call: TRBV19
cdr3_aa: ASSPIASGLSSGNTIY

clone_size: few
j_call: TRBJ1-6
v_call: TRBV20-1
cdr3_aa: SASDRPGGRSPLH

clone_size: .
j_call: TRBJ2-4
v_call: TRBV10-2
cdr3_aa: ASSVAGAENIQY

clone_size: few
j_call: TRBJ1-1
v_call: TRBV11-3
cdr3_aa: ASSYGDMNTEAF

clone_size: .
j_call: TRBJ2-1
v_call: TRBV5-6
cdr3_aa: ASSLGRGLSDEQF

clone_size: .
j_call: TRBJ2-7
v_call: TRBV19
cdr3_aa: ASMGLQGGSGYEQY

clone_size: .
j_call: TRBJ1-4
v_call: TRBV5-1
cdr3_aa: ASSPGLSNEKLF

clone_size: .
j_call: TRBJ2-3
v_call: TRBV9
cdr3_aa: ASSAGTSEADTQY

clone_size: .
j_call: TRBJ2-3
v_call: TRBV6-6
cdr3_aa: ASSFSSGKVDTQY

clone_size: .
j_call: TRBJ2-1
v_call: TRBV9
cdr3_aa: ASSVDVGGGYNEQF

clone_size: once
j_call: TRBJ2-2
v_call: TRBV7-8
cdr3_aa: ASSKAGTSITGELF

clone_size: .
j_call: TRBJ1-4
v_call: TRBV18
cdr3_aa: ASSPASNEKLF

clone_size: .
j_call: TRBJ1-2
v_call: TRBV3-1/TRBV3-2
cdr3_aa: ASSQDPDYGYT

clone_size: .
j_call: TRBJ2-5
v_call: TRBV9
cdr3_aa: ASSPPSGAETQY

clone_size: .
j_call: TRBJ2-3
v_call: TRBV30
cdr3_aa: ACRSGADTQY

clone_size: .
j_call: TRBJ1-4
v_call: TRBV3-1/TRBV3-2
cdr3_aa: ASSPDRGANEKLF

clone_size: .
j_call: TRBJ1-2
v_call: TRBV10-3
cdr3_aa: AAHGGVDYGYT

clone_size: once
j_call: TRBJ2-7
v_call: TRBV6-5
cdr3_aa: ASRDYRGFGEQY

clone_size: .
j_call: TRBJ1-1
v_call: TRBV11-1
cdr3_aa: ASSLTGEGVYTEAF

clone_size: once
j_call: TRBJ2-7
v_call: TRBV19
cdr3_aa: ASSIQAGDSYEQY

clone_size: .
j_call: TRBJ2-5
v_call: TRBV10-2
cdr3_aa: ASSELAAQETQY

clone_size: .
j_call: TRBJ2-3
v_call: TRBV25-1
cdr3_aa: ASMREAQY

clone_size: .
j_call: TRBJ2-5
v_call: TRBV7-8
cdr3_aa: ASSFTPGVETQY

clone_size: .
j_call: TRBJ2-3
v_call: TRBV18
cdr3_aa: ASSPMVNSGRIDSTDTQY

clone_size: few
j_call: TRBJ2-3
v_call: TRBV4-2
cdr3_aa: ASSQDRIGESTDTQY

clone_size: .
j_call: TRBJ1-1
v_call: TRBV10-3
cdr3_aa: AISDTGLLNTEAF

clone_size: .
j_call: TRBJ1-6
v_call: TRBV27
cdr3_aa: ASSFRLGSSYNSPLH

clone_size: many
j_call: TRBJ2-2
v_call: TRBV11-3
cdr3_aa: ASKNTRTSGSTGELF

clone_size: .
j_call: TRBJ1-6
v_call: TRBV5-1
cdr3_aa: ASSLTDSPLH

clone_size: once
j_call: TRBJ2-2
v_call: TRBV5-1
cdr3_aa: ASKDSSGVYTGELF

clone_size: few
j_call: TRBJ1-2
v_call: TRBV4-1
cdr3_aa: ASSQEAGKYGYT

clone_size: .
j_call: TRBJ2-1
v_call: TRBV18
cdr3_aa: ASSPPGQGNEQF

clone_size: .
j_call: TRBJ1-3
v_call: TRBV30
cdr3_aa: AWTKLGLPGNTIY

clone_size: .
j_call: TRBJ2-1
v_call: TRBV6-5
cdr3_aa: ASSNRGLRASEQF

clone_size: .
j_call: TRBJ2-1
v_call: TRBV13
cdr3_aa: ASSLGKGLLDGKF

clone_size: .
j_call: TRBJ1-5
v_call: TRBV7-2
cdr3_aa: ASSQTTGSNQPQH